The T cell receptor beta chain described here comes from a study of OX40 agonist ivuxolimab in advanced cancers. Study summary: Of the participants, about 40% had some prior anti-PD-1, anti-PD-L1 or anti-CTLA-4 therapy, which was allowed. Overall study results and limits: Blood T cells, both CD4+ and CD8+, expanded clonally by week 6 at 0.1 to 3.0 mg/kg.

With 3 bases removed from V and 3 bases from J, the gap between germline ends came to 20 bases. CDR3 length equals 17 residues. In germline, CDR1 is SQVTM, CDR2 ANQGSEA. Of note for this clone: Its specificity is unknown.

Sequencing used immunoSEQ multiplex PCR; TCRdb keeps in-frame clones, though not all of them. The data show under 200,000 clones, under 95% seen once. The TCR was taken from an adult with an advanced solid tumor such as melanoma, head and neck, liver or kidney cancer. This chain links TRBV29-1 with TRBJ2-2, with a weak D call TRBD1 (5 bases). Sequences were derived from CD4+ or CD8+ T cells sorted from blood, sampled in a trial of the OX40 agonist ivuxolimab. The CDR3 sequence is CSVEEAGSRFYTGELFF. The CDR3 DNA reads TGCAGCGTTGAGGAAGCAGGGTCCCGGTTTTACACCGGGGAGCTGTTTTTT.